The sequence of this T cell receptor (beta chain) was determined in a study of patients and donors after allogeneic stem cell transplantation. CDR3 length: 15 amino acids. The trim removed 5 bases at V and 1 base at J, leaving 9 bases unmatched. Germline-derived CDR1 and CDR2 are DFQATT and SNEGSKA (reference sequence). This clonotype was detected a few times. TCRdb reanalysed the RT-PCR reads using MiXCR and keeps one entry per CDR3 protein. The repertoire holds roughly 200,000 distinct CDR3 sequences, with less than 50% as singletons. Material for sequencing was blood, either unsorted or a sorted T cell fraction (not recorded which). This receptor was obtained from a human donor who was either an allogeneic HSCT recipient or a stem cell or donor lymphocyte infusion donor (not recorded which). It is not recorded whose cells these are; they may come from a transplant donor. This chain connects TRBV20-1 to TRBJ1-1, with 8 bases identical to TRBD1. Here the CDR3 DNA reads TGCAGTGCTGGACAGGGAGGGTCTGCGAACACTGAAGCTTTCTTT. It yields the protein CSAGQGGSANTEAFF.